One T cell receptor (beta chain) is described in this entry. This record belongs to a study of blood T cell repertoires in COVID-19. At the level of the study: Acute and convalescent COVID-19 samples came from the United States, Italy and Spain. PBMCs, B-cell-depleted T cells, or T cells provided the cDNA or gDNA that made up the material.

The method was immunoSEQ multiplex PCR; TCRdb's version includes in-frame clones alone and lacks a portion of them. The sample consists of 110,000 to 150,000 clones, more than 80% of them appearing once. Material for sequencing was peripheral blood. The sequence derives from a human donor in a cohort sampled during active COVID-19.

CDR3 coding DNA: TGTGCCAGCAGCCAGGGCTTACCCGAGCAGTACTTC. It translates to CASSQGLPEQYF. J is TRBJ2-7 and V is TRBV3-1 (or the pseudogene TRBV3-2); the D is unclear. The ends were cut back, 3 bases at V and 6 bases at J, with 9 bases in the middle. The CDR3 is 12 residues long. Germline assignment: CDR1 LGHDT and CDR2 YNNKEL (reference sequence).